This TCR beta chain was found in a study of regulatory T cells in long-lasting Graves disease. Building of the TCR beta libraries involved iRepertoire HTBI primers and Arm-PCR of CDR3 regions. Each CDR3 protein gets one entry after TCRdb re-called the multiplex PCR reads with MiXCR. The table records a few hundred thousand distinct CDR3 sequences, about 20% of them present only once. Time point reported: persistent/refractory GD, antithyroid drugs over 5 years with positive TRAb. TCR sequences were obtained from RNA taken from PBMCs. Trimming shortened V by 2 bases and J by 1 base, and 11 bases separated the two germline ends. The germline CDR1 and CDR2 sequences are SGHTA and FQGNSA. CDR3 size: 15 residues. This clonotype was detected only once.

J is TRBJ1-1 and V is TRBV7-2; D unclear. The sequencing here drew on peripheral blood mononuclear cells (PBMCs), taken when the disease was refractory, from a patient treated with antithyroid drugs. This clonotype originated in a female donor with Graves disease. This CDR3 is CASSLKTRPNTEAFF. CDR3 sequence (DNA): TGTGCCAGCAGCTTAAAGACACGGCCGAACACTGAAGCTTTCTTT.